A selection of T cell receptor beta chains follows, all from one sample in a study of T cell responses to AZD1222 COVID-19 vaccine. Sequenced by immunoSEQ multiplex PCR; TCRdb stores in-frame clones only, minus some. The sample lists 200,000 to 250,000 clones, 85% to 95% occurring once. This material consisted of peripheral blood, taken on day 0 of MenACWY control vaccination. These receptors were collected from an adult in good health. CDR3s include the opening cysteine and the closing phenylalanine or tryptophan. Each record gives: clone size, D gene, J gene, CDR3 length, V gene, CDR3 DNA, CDR3 protein. The D gene is left open where the match is weak. Not every row has a clone size; where given, it reads once, few, many or a size class.

abundance: -
d_gene: TRBD1
j_gene: TRBJ1-1
len: 13
v_gene: TRBV19
CDR3nt: TGTGCCAGTAGGGAGGGGGCGCCTACTGAAGCTTTCTTT
CDR3aa: CASREGAPTEAFF

abundance: -
d_gene: TRBD1
j_gene: TRBJ1-5
len: 15
v_gene: TRBV11-2
CDR3nt: TGTGCCAGCAGCTTCGGGACAGGGGGCAATCAGCCCCAGCATTTT
CDR3aa: CASSFGTGGNQPQHF

abundance: -
d_gene: TRBD2
j_gene: TRBJ2-6
len: 20
v_gene: TRBV6-2/TRBV6-3
CDR3nt: TGTGCCAGCAGTTACGATAGTGGAGTAGCGGGAAACTCTGGGGCCAACGTCCTGACTTTC
CDR3aa: CASSYDSGVAGNSGANVLTF

abundance: -
d_gene: -
j_gene: TRBJ1-2
len: 14
v_gene: TRBV3-1/TRBV3-2
CDR3nt: TGTGCCAGCAGGATCCGCGCCTCTAACTATGGCTACACCTTC
CDR3aa: CASRIRASNYGYTF

abundance: -
d_gene: TRBD1
j_gene: TRBJ1-3
len: 15
v_gene: TRBV7-2
CDR3nt: TGTGCCAGCAGCCCAGGGAGGGGGCGAGAAAACACCATATATTTT
CDR3aa: CASSPGRGRENTIYF

abundance: -
d_gene: TRBD1
j_gene: TRBJ2-2
len: 13
v_gene: TRBV2
CDR3nt: TGTGCCAGCGGGGGACAGAGCACCGGGGAGCTGTTTTTT
CDR3aa: CASGGQSTGELFF

abundance: -
d_gene: TRBD1
j_gene: TRBJ2-7
len: 14
v_gene: TRBV30
CDR3nt: TGTGCCTGGAGTCCGCGGACAGGGCTCCACGAGCAGTACTTC
CDR3aa: CAWSPRTGLHEQYF

abundance: once
d_gene: -
j_gene: TRBJ2-5
len: 15
v_gene: TRBV4-2
CDR3nt: TGTGCCAGCAGCCAAGAGTACAGTCTCCAAGAGACCCAGTACTTC
CDR3aa: CASSQEYSLQETQYF

abundance: -
d_gene: TRBD2
j_gene: TRBJ2-2
len: 14
v_gene: TRBV30
CDR3nt: TGTGCCTGGAGACCTCCGGGACTAGCCGGGGAGCTGTTTTTT
CDR3aa: CAWRPPGLAGELFF

abundance: -
d_gene: -
j_gene: TRBJ1-2
len: 13
v_gene: TRBV24-1
CDR3nt: TGTGCCACCAGTTCCGACGGAAACTATGGCTACACCTTC
CDR3aa: CATSSDGNYGYTF

abundance: -
d_gene: TRBD1
j_gene: TRBJ1-1
len: 15
v_gene: TRBV6-1
CDR3nt: TGTGCCAGCAGTAGCGGACAGGGGATGAACACTGAAGCTTTCTTT
CDR3aa: CASSSGQGMNTEAFF

abundance: once
d_gene: -
j_gene: TRBJ1-2
len: 16
v_gene: TRBV5-5
CDR3nt: TGTGCCAGCAGCTTGGCTTCAGGGCGGGTTCTGCGCGGCTACACCTTC
CDR3aa: CASSLASGRVLRGYTF

abundance: -
d_gene: -
j_gene: TRBJ1-3
len: 12
v_gene: TRBV7-9
CDR3nt: TGTGCCAGCAGCGCGAGGGGGGACACCATATATTTT
CDR3aa: CASSARGDTIYF

abundance: -
d_gene: -
j_gene: TRBJ1-1
len: 18
v_gene: TRBV28
CDR3nt: TGTGCCAGCAGTCCCTCTCCATACAGACAGATCATGAACACTGAAGCTTTCTTT
CDR3aa: CASSPSPYRQIMNTEAFF

abundance: -
d_gene: TRBD1
j_gene: TRBJ1-2
len: 14
v_gene: TRBV2
CDR3nt: TGTGCCAGCCGGATGGGGGGACAGGGAGAGGGCTACACCTTC
CDR3aa: CASRMGGQGEGYTF

abundance: -
d_gene: TRBD1
j_gene: TRBJ1-6
len: 14
v_gene: TRBV27
CDR3nt: TGTGCCAGCAGTTTCTTGGACAGGGTATCACCCCTCCACTTT
CDR3aa: CASSFLDRVSPLHF

abundance: once
d_gene: -
j_gene: TRBJ1-1
len: 14
v_gene: TRBV7-2
CDR3nt: TGTGCCAGCAGCTTAGGGACAGTGAGGACTGAAGCTTTCTTT
CDR3aa: CASSLGTVRTEAFF

abundance: -
d_gene: TRBD1
j_gene: TRBJ1-1
len: 13
v_gene: TRBV30
CDR3nt: TGTGCCTGGAACAGGGGGGCGAACACTGAAGCTTTCTTT
CDR3aa: CAWNRGANTEAFF

abundance: -
d_gene: -
j_gene: TRBJ2-2
len: 14
v_gene: TRBV18
CDR3nt: TGTGCCAGCTCACCAGGGCCTGATCCCGGGGAGCTGTTTTTT
CDR3aa: CASSPGPDPGELFF

abundance: -
d_gene: -
j_gene: TRBJ2-7
len: 18
v_gene: TRBV18
CDR3nt: TGTGCCAGCTCACCGCCCAAAGGGGTACCAGGGCGGACCTACGAGCAGTACTTC
CDR3aa: CASSPPKGVPGRTYEQYF

abundance: -
d_gene: -
j_gene: TRBJ2-5
len: 16
v_gene: TRBV7-2
CDR3nt: TGTGCCACCGCGGGGCAAACCAATCGATTCCAAGAGACCCAGTACTTC
CDR3aa: CATAGQTNRFQETQYF

abundance: -
d_gene: -
j_gene: TRBJ1-1
len: 15
v_gene: TRBV11-2
CDR3nt: TGTGCCAGCATGTTAGGCGGGGCCCTGGGCACTGAAGCTTTCTTT
CDR3aa: CASMLGGALGTEAFF

abundance: -
d_gene: -
j_gene: TRBJ1-1
len: 14
v_gene: TRBV7-9
CDR3nt: TGTGCCAGCAGCTCTGGGACGGGGAACACTGAAGCTTTCTTT
CDR3aa: CASSSGTGNTEAFF

abundance: -
d_gene: TRBD2
j_gene: TRBJ2-1
len: 15
v_gene: TRBV4-1
CDR3nt: TGCGCCAGCAGCCAAGATAGGCCGGGAGGAGGTGAGCAGTTCTTC
CDR3aa: CASSQDRPGGGEQFF

abundance: -
d_gene: -
j_gene: TRBJ1-2
len: 15
v_gene: TRBV13
CDR3nt: TGTGCCAGCAGCTTAGCCTGGCAGGGGAACTATGGCTACACCTTC
CDR3aa: CASSLAWQGNYGYTF

abundance: -
d_gene: -
j_gene: TRBJ1-1
len: 13
v_gene: TRBV6-5
CDR3nt: TGTGCCAGCAGTTACGGGGGGAACACTGAAGCTTTCTTT
CDR3aa: CASSYGGNTEAFF

abundance: -
d_gene: -
j_gene: TRBJ1-2
len: 13
v_gene: TRBV12-3/TRBV12-4
CDR3nt: TGTGCCAGCAGTTTCTTGAGGGGCCATGGCTACACCTTC
CDR3aa: CASSFLRGHGYTF

abundance: -
d_gene: TRBD2
j_gene: TRBJ2-7
len: 15
v_gene: TRBV27
CDR3nt: TGTGCCAGCAGTTTATTTACGGGGGGGCCCTACGAGCAGTACTTC
CDR3aa: CASSLFTGGPYEQYF

abundance: -
d_gene: TRBD2
j_gene: TRBJ2-2
len: 15
v_gene: TRBV5-1
CDR3nt: TGCGCCAGCAGCTTGCGCCTAGCGGGTACCGGGGAGCTGTTTTTT
CDR3aa: CASSLRLAGTGELFF

abundance: -
d_gene: TRBD1
j_gene: TRBJ2-5
len: 15
v_gene: TRBV5-1
CDR3nt: TGCGCCAGCAGCTGGACAGGGAAAGTGGGGGAGACCCAGTACTTC
CDR3aa: CASSWTGKVGETQYF

abundance: -
d_gene: -
j_gene: TRBJ2-2
len: 14
v_gene: TRBV5-1
CDR3nt: TGCGCCAGCAGCTTGGCGGCGAACACCGGGGAGCTGTTTTTT
CDR3aa: CASSLAANTGELFF

abundance: -
d_gene: -
j_gene: TRBJ1-1
len: 15
v_gene: TRBV4-2
CDR3nt: TGTGCCAGCAGCCAGAGGGGCGGACTCGCAAGTCAAGCTTTCTTT
CDR3aa: CASSQRGGLASQAFF

abundance: -
d_gene: TRBD2
j_gene: TRBJ2-5
len: 15
v_gene: TRBV7-7
CDR3nt: TGTGCTAGCAGCCCCGGACTAGCGGTACAAGAGACCCAGTACTTC
CDR3aa: CASSPGLAVQETQYF

abundance: -
d_gene: TRBD1
j_gene: TRBJ2-7
len: 14
v_gene: TRBV5-1
CDR3nt: TGCGCCAGCAGGGCTACAGGGGGCCTTTACGAGCAGTACTTC
CDR3aa: CASRATGGLYEQYF

abundance: once
d_gene: TRBD1
j_gene: TRBJ1-5
len: 21
v_gene: TRBV12-5
CDR3nt: TGTGCTAGTGGTTTGGTACAGAGGGTGTTCGGGACAGGGGGCATGAGGCAGCCCCAGCATTTT
CDR3aa: CASGLVQRVFGTGGMRQPQHF

abundance: -
d_gene: -
j_gene: TRBJ2-3
len: 12
v_gene: TRBV18
CDR3nt: TGTGCCAGCTCACCTCAGGGGGATACGCAGTATTTT
CDR3aa: CASSPQGDTQYF

abundance: -
d_gene: -
j_gene: TRBJ1-1
len: 13
v_gene: TRBV5-1
CDR3nt: TGCGCCAGCAGCCCCAGGACAGACACTGAAGCTTTCTTT
CDR3aa: CASSPRTDTEAFF

abundance: once
d_gene: TRBD2
j_gene: TRBJ2-1
len: 16
v_gene: TRBV5-1
CDR3nt: TGCGCCAGCAGTTATACCGGGACTAGTAAATCGGATGAGCAGTTCTTC
CDR3aa: CASSYTGTSKSDEQFF

abundance: -
d_gene: TRBD1
j_gene: TRBJ1-3
len: 16
v_gene: TRBV30
CDR3nt: TGTGCCTGGAGTGTACCTTCAGGGGGCTCTGGAAACACCATATATTTT
CDR3aa: CAWSVPSGGSGNTIYF

abundance: -
d_gene: -
j_gene: TRBJ1-1
len: 16
v_gene: TRBV15
CDR3nt: TGTGCCACCAGCAGAGAGGCCACCCTCTCAGGGGCATCGGCTTTCTTT
CDR3aa: CATSREATLSGASAFF

abundance: -
d_gene: -
j_gene: TRBJ1-1
len: 15
v_gene: TRBV6-5
CDR3nt: TGTGCCAGCAGTTACTCCTTAGACACTCACTATAGGGCTTTCTTT
CDR3aa: CASSYSLDTHYRAFF

abundance: -
d_gene: -
j_gene: TRBJ1-3
len: 16
v_gene: TRBV7-6
CDR3nt: TGTGCCAGCACTCAATCCAGCGAACTCTCTGGAAACACCATATATTTT
CDR3aa: CASTQSSELSGNTIYF

abundance: once
d_gene: -
j_gene: TRBJ1-1
len: 14
v_gene: TRBV7-8
CDR3nt: TGTGCCAGCAGCAAGACTGCTATGAACACTGAAGCTTTCTTT
CDR3aa: CASSKTAMNTEAFF